The 14 T cell receptor beta chains below come from one sample, sequenced in a study of PD-L1 blockade in urothelial cancer. TCRdb keeps only in-frame clones here, not all; method: immunoSEQ multiplex PCR. The sample yields under 150,000 clones, around 88% seen once. Time point here: peripheral blood 6 weeks after treatment start. Here the sequenced sample was PBMCs, taken around atezolizumab (anti-PD-L1) treatment. The receptors originated from a man in his fifties or sixties with urothelial cancer.

The chain recombines TRBV5-1 with TRBJ1-3; D gene uncertain. Trimming took 2 bases from V and 0 from J, leaving 3 bases between them. There are 13 residues in the CDR3. From germline, CDR1 is SGHRS and CDR2 YFSETQ. CDR3 protein: CASSFNSGNTIYF. In nucleotides, the CDR3 is TGCGCCAGCAGCTTCAACTCTGGAAACACCATATATTTT.

The chain combines TRBV5-1 with TRBJ2-7, with D possibly TRBD1 on 5 matching bases. V gave up 5 bases and J gave up 4 bases, with 16 bases separating them. CDR1 is SGHRS, CDR2 YFSETQ, per germline. This CDR3 comprises 14 residues. CDR3 bases: TGCGCCAGCAGTGCAGGGCAGACCCGATACGAGCAGTACTTC. Translating gives CASSAGQTRYEQYF.

The gene calls are TRBV28 and TRBJ2-1, with TRBD2 matching over 7 bases. Germline V CDR1 and CDR2: MDHEN, SYDVKM. This CDR3 contains 16 residues. The ends lost 6 bases at V and 8 bases at J; junction bases unmatched: 16. The DNA of the CDR3 is TGTGCCAGCAGCTTCCCCCCGGGCGGGAGCAGACATGAGCAGTTCTTC. It translates to CASSFPPGGSRHEQFF. The full variable domain, with the rest looked up from reference TRBV28 and TRBJ2-1, is DVKVTQSSRYLVKRTGEKVFLECVQDMDHENMFWYRQDPGLGLRLIYFSYDVKMKEKGDIPEGYSVSREKKERFSLILESASTNQTSMYLCASSFPPGGSRHEQFFGPGTRLTVL.

The V call is TRBV28, the J call TRBJ2-7; 7 nucleotides match TRBD1. In germline, CDR1 is MDHEN, CDR2 SYDVKM. CDR3 size: 14 residues. With V trimmed by 6 bases and J by 4 bases, 9 bases remained unmatched. The CDR3 bases are TGTGCCAGCAGCTTAACGGGACAGCGGTACGAGCAGTACTTC. Its translation is CASSLTGQRYEQYF. Full variable domain (missing parts from reference TRBV28 and TRBJ2-7): DVKVTQSSRYLVKRTGEKVFLECVQDMDHENMFWYRQDPGLGLRLIYFSYDVKMKEKGDIPEGYSVSREKKERFSLILESASTNQTSMYLCASSLTGQRYEQYFGPGTRLTVT.

This chain joins TRBV6-1 and TRBJ1-1, with 8 nucleotides matching TRBD1. V shed 7 bases, J shed 5 bases, and the junction held 9 bases outside the gene matches. The CDR3 loop spans 14 amino acids. CDR1 is MNHNS, CDR2 SASEGT, per germline. The CDR3 nucleotides read TGTGCCAGCACTAGGACAGGGTCCGGGACTGAAGCTTTCTTT. The encoded protein is CASTRTGSGTEAFF.

This clone was counted only a few times. V and J are TRBV7-9 and TRBJ1-2, with D possibly matching TRBD1 (5 bases). This CDR3 is built from 12 residues. Trimming left V 3 bases short and J 3 bases short, with 5 bases between. CDR1 is SEHNR, CDR2 FQNEAQ, per germline (reference sequence). CDR3 region: CASSLGHYGYTF. CDR3 nucleotide sequence: TGTGCCAGCAGCTTGGGGCACTATGGCTACACCTTC.

The genes are TRBV9 and TRBJ2-5; the D gene is possibly TRBD2 (6 bases). V shed 3 bases and J shed 5 bases, with 11 bases lying between them. From germline, CDR1 is SGDLS and CDR2 YYNGEE. This CDR3 contains 13 residues. The CDR3 here is CASSAGEGETQYF. CDR3 nucleotides: TGTGCCAGCAGCGCGGGAGAGGGTGAGACCCAGTACTTC.

The rearrangement uses TRBV5-5 and TRBJ2-1, with TRBD2 as a possible D gene (6 bases). Trimming pared 0 bases from V and 4 bases from J, leaving 14 bases between. The CDR3 has 16 amino acids. Germline-derived CDR1 and CDR2 are SGHKS and YYEKEE (reference sequence). The CDR3 nucleotides are TGTGCCAGCAGCTTGGACGGGCTAGCGCCGTACAATGAGCAGTTCTTC. Translating gives CASSLDGLAPYNEQFF.

The chain uses TRBV11-2 and TRBJ1-2, with 8 bases fitting TRBD1. Germline lookup yields CDR1 SGHAT and CDR2 FQNNGV. This CDR3 is 13 amino acids long. The V segment lost 8 bases and the J segment 6 bases; nucleotides outside the gene matches: 8. The CDR3 loop is CASGPDRGHGYTF. The CDR3 DNA follows: TGTGCCAGCGGACCCGACAGGGGACATGGCTACACCTTC. Variable domain in full (rest from reference TRBV11-2 and TRBJ1-2): EAGVAQSPRYKIIEKRQSVAFWCNPISGHATLYWYQQILGQGPKLLIQFQNNGVVDDSQLPKDRFSAERLKGVDSTLKIQPAKLEDSAVYLCASGPDRGHGYTFGSGTRLTVV.

The chain is built from TRBV9 and TRBJ1-1; 7 nucleotides match TRBD1. Germline-derived CDR1 and CDR2 are SGDLS and YYNGEE. The CDR3 has 15 amino acids. V was clipped by 4 bases and J by 0 bases; unmatched bases: 6. CDR3: CASSSRGTMNTEAFF. CDR3 coding DNA: TGTGCCAGCAGCTCCAGGGGGACCATGAACACTGAAGCTTTCTTT.

This chain links TRBV7-9 with TRBJ1-4; tentative D call: TRBD1 (5 bases). CDR3 length: 14 amino acids. Germline CDR1 and CDR2: SEHNR and FQNEAQ (reference sequence). Deletions cut 2 bases from V and 4 bases from J, with 8 bases between. As DNA, the CDR3 is TGTGCCAGCAGCTTAAGTCAGGGTAATGAAAAACTGTTTTTT. Its translation: CASSLSQGNEKLFF.

The gene calls are TRBV6-4 and TRBJ2-3; D is undetermined. The CDR3 has 14 residues. Germline CDR1 reads MRHNA; CDR2 reads SNTAGT. Trimming removed 2 bases from V and 3 bases from J, with 9 bases in between. The CDR3 reads CASSDTPGTDTQYF. In DNA form, the CDR3 reads TGTGCCAGCAGTGACACCCCGGGTACAGATACGCAGTATTTT.

V is TRBV7-3 and J is TRBJ2-2, with D possibly matching TRBD1 (6 bases). The V gene lost 5 bases and the J gene lost 8 bases, with 15 bases spanning the gap. Per germline, CDR1 SGHTA and CDR2 FQGTGA. The CDR3 has 14 residues. CDR3 in amino acids: CASSLGTPAGELFF. In DNA form, the CDR3 reads TGTGCCAGCAGCCTCGGGACACCAGCTGGGGAGCTGTTTTTT. The full variable domain, with the rest looked up from reference TRBV7-3 and TRBJ2-2, is GAGVSQTPSNKVTEKGKYVELRCDPISGHTALYWYRQSLGQGPEFLIYFQGTGAADDSGLPNDRFFAVRPEGSVSTLKIQRTERGDSAVYLCASSLGTPAGELFFGEGSRLTVL.

The CDR3 DNA is TGTGCCTGGAGTAATATTTTGGGCAGGGAATGGGACAATGAGCAGTTCTTC. This gives the protein CAWSNILGREWDNEQFF. This rearrangement joins TRBV30 to TRBJ2-1; D possibly corresponds to TRBD1 (5 bases). Germline V gene sequence: CDR1 GTSNPN, CDR2 SVGIG (reference sequence). The CDR3 covers 17 residues. The V end lost 2 bases, the J end lost 5 bases, and 22 bases lay between the germline ends.